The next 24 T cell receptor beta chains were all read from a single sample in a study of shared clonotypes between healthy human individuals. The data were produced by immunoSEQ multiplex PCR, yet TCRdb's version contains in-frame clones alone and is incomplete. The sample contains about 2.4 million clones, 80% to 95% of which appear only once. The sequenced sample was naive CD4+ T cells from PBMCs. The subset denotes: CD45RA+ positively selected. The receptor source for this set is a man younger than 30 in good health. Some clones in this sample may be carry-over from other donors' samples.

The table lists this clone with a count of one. The CDR3 DNA reads as TGTGCCAGCAGCTCCGGGACAGACAATTCACCCCTCCACTTT. Translated: CASSSGTDNSPLHF. This chain joins TRBV7-9 and TRBJ1-6; 7 bases align to TRBD1. J gave up 7 bases and V 4 bases, and 4 bases lay outside the gene matches. CDR1 is SEHNR and CDR2 is FQNEAQ in the germline V gene (reference sequence). This CDR3 is 14 amino acids long.

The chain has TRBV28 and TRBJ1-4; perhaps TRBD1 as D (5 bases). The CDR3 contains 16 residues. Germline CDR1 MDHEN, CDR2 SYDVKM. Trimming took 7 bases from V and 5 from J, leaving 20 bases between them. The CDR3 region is CASTVRQGLTNEKLFF. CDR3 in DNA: TGTGCCAGCACCGTCCGTCAGGGACTTACGAATGAAAAACTGTTTTTT.

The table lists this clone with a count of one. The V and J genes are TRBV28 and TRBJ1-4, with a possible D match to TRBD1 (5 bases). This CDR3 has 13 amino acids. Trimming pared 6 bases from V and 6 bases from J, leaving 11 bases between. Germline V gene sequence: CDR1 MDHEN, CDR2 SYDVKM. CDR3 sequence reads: CASSTGPHEKLFF. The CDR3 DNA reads TGTGCCAGCAGCACGGGACCGCATGAAAAACTGTTTTTT. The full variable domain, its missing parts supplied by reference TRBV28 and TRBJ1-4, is DVKVTQSSRYLVKRTGEKVFLECVQDMDHENMFWYRQDPGLGLRLIYFSYDVKMKEKGDIPEGYSVSREKKERFSLILESASTNQTSMYLCASSTGPHEKLFFGSGTQLSVL.

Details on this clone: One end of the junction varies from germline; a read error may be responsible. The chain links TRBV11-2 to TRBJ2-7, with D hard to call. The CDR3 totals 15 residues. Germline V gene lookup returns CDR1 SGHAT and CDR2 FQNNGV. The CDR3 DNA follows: TGTGCCAGCAGCTTAGATCTGACGGAATCCTACGAGCAGCACTTC. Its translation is CASSLDLTESYEQHF.

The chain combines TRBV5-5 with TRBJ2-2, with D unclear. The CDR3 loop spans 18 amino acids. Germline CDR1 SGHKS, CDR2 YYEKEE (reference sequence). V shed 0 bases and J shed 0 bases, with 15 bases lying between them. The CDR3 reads CASSLGLGFPPNTGELFF. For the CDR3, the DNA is TGTGCCAGCAGCTTGGGGTTGGGCTTCCCCCCGAACACCGGGGAGCTGTTTTTT.

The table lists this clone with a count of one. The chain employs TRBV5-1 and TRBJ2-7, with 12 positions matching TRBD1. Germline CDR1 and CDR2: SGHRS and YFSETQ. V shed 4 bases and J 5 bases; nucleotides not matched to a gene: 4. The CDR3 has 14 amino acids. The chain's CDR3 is CASSPGTGGDEQYF. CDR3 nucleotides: TGCGCCAGCAGCCCTGGGACAGGGGGCGACGAGCAGTACTTC.

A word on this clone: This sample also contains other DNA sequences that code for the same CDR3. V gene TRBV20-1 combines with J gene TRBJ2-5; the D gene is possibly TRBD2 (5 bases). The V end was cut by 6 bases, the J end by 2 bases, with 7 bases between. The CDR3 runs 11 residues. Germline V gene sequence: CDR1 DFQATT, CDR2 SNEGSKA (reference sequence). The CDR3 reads CSARGQETQYF. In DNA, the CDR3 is TGCAGTGCACGGGGTCAAGAGACCCAGTACTTC.

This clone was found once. DNA for the CDR3: TGTGCCACCAGTTTCGGGGACAGGGGTTGGGGTCAGCCCCAGCATTTT. This translates into CATSFGDRGWGQPQHF. The chain recombines TRBV15 with TRBJ1-5; TRBD1 agrees at 10 bases. Germline trimming cut 6 bases from V and 6 bases from J; bases unmatched to any gene: 11. The CDR3 has 16 amino acids. Per the germline V gene, CDR1 is LNHNV and CDR2 is YYDKDF (reference sequence).

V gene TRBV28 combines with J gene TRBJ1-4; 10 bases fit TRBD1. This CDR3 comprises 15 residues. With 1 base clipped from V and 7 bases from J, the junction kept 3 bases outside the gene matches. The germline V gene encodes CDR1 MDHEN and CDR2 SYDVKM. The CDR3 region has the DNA TGTGCCAGCAGTTTATTTGGGACAGGGGCTGAAAAACTGTTTTTT. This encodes CASSLFGTGAEKLFF. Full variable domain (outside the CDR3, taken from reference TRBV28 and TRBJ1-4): DVKVTQSSRYLVKRTGEKVFLECVQDMDHENMFWYRQDPGLGLRLIYFSYDVKMKEKGDIPEGYSVSREKKERFSLILESASTNQTSMYLCASSLFGTGAEKLFFGSGTQLSVL.

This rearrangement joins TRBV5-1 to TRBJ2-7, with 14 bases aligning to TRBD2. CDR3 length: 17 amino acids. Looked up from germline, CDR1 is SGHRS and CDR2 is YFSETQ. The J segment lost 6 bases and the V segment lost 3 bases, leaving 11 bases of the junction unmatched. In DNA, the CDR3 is TGCGCCAGCAGCTATAATTCAAGACTAGCGGGAGGGGGCGAGCAGTACTTC. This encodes CASSYNSRLAGGGEQYF.

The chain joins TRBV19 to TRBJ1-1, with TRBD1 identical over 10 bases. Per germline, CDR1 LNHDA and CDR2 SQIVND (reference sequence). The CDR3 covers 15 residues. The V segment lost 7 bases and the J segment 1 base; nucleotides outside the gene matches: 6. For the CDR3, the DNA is TGTGCCAGTATGGGGACAGGGGAGGGGAACACTGAAGCTTTCTTT. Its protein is CASMGTGEGNTEAFF.

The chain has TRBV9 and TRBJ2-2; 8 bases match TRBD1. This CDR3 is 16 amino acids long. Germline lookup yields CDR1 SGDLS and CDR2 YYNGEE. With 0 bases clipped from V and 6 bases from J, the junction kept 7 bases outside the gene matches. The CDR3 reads CASSVAPQGASGELFF. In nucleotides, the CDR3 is TGTGCCAGCAGCGTAGCCCCGCAGGGGGCGTCCGGGGAGCTGTTTTTT.

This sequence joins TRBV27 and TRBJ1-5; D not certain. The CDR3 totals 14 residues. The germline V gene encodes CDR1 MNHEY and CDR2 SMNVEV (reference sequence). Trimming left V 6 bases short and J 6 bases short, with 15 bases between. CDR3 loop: CASRAADVGQPQHF. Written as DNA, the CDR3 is TGTGCCAGCAGGGCCGCTGATGTAGGTCAGCCCCAGCATTTT.

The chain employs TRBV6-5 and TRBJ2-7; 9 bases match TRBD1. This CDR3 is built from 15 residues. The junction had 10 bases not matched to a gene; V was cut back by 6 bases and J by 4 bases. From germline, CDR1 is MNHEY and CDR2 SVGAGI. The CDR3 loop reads CASRVTTGQGYEQYF. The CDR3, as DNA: TGTGCCAGCAGGGTGACAACGGGACAGGGTTACGAGCAGTACTTC.

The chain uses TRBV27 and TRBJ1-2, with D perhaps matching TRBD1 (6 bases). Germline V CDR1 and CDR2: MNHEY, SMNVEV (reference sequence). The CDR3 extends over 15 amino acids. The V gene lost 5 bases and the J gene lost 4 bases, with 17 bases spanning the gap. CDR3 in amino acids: CASSPPPGAGYGYTF. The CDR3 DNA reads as TGTGCCAGCAGTCCCCCCCCGGGGGCCGGCTATGGCTACACCTTC.

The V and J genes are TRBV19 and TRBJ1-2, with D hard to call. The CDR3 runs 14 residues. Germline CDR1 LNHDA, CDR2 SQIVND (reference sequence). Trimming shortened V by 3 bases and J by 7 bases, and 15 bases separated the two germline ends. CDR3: CASSIGLTLGGYTF. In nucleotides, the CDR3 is TGTGCCAGTAGTATTGGATTAACACTCGGTGGCTACACCTTC.

CDR3 amino acids: CASSLTQRRVSDTQYF. The CDR3 DNA sequence: TGTGCCAGCAGTTTAACACAGAGAAGAGTATCAGATACGCAGTATTTT. The chain is built from TRBV28 and TRBJ2-3; D not certain. V lost 2 bases, J lost 4 bases, and 16 bases lay in between. The CDR3 is 16 residues long. Germline V gene lookup returns CDR1 MDHEN and CDR2 SYDVKM.

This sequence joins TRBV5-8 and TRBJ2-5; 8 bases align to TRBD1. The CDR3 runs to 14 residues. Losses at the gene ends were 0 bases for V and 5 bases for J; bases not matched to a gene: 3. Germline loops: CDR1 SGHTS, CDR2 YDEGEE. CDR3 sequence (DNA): TGTGCCAGCAGCTTGGGCAGGGGGCCTGAGACCCAGTACTTC. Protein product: CASSLGRGPETQYF.

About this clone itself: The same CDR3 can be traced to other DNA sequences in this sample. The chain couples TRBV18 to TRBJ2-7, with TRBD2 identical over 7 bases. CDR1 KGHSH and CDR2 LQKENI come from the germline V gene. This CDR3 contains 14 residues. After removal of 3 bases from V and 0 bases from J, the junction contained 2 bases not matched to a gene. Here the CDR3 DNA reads TGTGCCAGCTCACCCGGGAGGAACTCCTACGAGCAGTACTTC. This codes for CASSPGRNSYEQYF.

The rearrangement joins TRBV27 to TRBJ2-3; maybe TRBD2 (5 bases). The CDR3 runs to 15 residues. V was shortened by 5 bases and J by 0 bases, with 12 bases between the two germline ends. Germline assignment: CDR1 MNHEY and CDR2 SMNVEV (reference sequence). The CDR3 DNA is TGTGCCAGCAGTGTTGGACGGGATAGCACAGATACGCAGTATTTT. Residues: CASSVGRDSTDTQYF.

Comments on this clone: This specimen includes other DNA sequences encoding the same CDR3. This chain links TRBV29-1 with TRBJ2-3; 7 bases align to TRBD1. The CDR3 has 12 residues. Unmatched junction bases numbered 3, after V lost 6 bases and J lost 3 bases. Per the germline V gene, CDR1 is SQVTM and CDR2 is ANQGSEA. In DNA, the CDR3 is TGCAGCGTGGACAGGACTACAGATACGCAGTATTTT. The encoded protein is CSVDRTTDTQYF.

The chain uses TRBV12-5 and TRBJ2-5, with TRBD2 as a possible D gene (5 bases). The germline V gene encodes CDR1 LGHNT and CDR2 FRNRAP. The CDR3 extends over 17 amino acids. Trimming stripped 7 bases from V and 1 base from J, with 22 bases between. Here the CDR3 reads CASASRPGPSPQETQYF. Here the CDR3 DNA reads TGTGCTAGTGCCTCACGACCCGGCCCTAGCCCCCAAGAGACCCAGTACTTC.

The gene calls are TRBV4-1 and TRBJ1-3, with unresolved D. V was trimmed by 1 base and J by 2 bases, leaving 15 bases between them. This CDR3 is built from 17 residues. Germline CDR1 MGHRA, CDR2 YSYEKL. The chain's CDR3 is CASSQVTVGLTGNTIYF. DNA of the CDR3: TGCGCCAGCAGCCAAGTTACGGTAGGGCTGACTGGAAACACCATATATTTT.

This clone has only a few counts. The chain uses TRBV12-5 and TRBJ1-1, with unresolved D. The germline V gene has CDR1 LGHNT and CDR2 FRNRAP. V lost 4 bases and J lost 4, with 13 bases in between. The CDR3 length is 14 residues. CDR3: CASGSSYPSTEAFF. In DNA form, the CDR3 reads TGTGCTAGTGGTTCCTCCTACCCCAGCACTGAAGCTTTCTTT.